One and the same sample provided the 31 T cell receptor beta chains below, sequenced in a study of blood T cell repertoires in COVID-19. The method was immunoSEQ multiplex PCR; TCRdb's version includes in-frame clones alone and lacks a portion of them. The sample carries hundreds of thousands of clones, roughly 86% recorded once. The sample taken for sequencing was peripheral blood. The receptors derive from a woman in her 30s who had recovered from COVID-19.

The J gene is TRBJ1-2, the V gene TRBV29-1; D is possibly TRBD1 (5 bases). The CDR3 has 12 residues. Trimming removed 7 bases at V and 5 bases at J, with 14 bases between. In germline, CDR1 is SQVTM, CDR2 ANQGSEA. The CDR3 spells CSADSQGYGYTF. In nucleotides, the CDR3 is TGCAGCGCGGACTCGCAGGGATATGGCTACACCTTC.

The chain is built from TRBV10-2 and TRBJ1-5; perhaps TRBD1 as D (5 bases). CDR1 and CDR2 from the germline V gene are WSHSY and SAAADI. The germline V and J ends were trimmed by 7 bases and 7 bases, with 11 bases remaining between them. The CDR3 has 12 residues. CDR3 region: CASIRVGQPQHF. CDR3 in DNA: TGCGCCAGCATCAGGGTAGGGCAGCCCCAGCATTTT.

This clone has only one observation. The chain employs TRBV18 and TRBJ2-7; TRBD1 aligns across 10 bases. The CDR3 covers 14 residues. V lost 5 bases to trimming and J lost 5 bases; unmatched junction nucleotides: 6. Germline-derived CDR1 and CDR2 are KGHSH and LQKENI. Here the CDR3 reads CASSTTGTGDEQYF. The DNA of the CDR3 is TGTGCCAGCTCAACTACCGGGACAGGGGACGAGCAGTACTTC.

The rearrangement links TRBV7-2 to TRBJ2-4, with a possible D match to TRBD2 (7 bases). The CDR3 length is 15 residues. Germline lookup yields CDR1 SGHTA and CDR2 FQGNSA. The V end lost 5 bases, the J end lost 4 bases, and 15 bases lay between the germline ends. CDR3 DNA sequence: TGTGCCAGCAGCCCGCGGGGGCGACAAAAAAACATTCAGTACTTC. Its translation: CASSPRGRQKNIQYF.

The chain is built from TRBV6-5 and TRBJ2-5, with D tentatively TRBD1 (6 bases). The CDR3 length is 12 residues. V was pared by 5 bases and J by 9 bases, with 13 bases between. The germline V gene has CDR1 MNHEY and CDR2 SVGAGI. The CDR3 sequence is CASSQTGKAQYF. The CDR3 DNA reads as TGTGCCAGCAGTCAAACAGGGAAGGCCCAGTACTTC.

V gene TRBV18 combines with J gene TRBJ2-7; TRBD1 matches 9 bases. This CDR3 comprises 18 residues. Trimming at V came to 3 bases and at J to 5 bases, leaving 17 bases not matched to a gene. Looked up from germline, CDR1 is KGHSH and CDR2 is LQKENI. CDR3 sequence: CASSPRDRDYGGVNEQYF. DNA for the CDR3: TGTGCCAGCTCACCCCGGGACAGGGACTACGGTGGGGTCAACGAGCAGTACTTC.

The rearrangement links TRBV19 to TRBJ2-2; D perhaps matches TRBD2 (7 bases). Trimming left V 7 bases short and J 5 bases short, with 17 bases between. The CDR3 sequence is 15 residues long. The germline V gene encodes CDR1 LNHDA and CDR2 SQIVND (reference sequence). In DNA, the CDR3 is TGTGCCAGTATCGGGCGGAGCGGGACAACCGGGGAGCTGTTTTTT. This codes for CASIGRSGTTGELFF.

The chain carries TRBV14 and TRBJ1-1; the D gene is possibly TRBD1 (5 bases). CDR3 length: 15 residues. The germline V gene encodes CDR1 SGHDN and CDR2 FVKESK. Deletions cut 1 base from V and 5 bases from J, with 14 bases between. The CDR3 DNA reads TGTGCCAGCAGCCAAGCGGGGGTTGGGAGGACTGAAGCTTTCTTT. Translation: CASSQAGVGRTEAFF.

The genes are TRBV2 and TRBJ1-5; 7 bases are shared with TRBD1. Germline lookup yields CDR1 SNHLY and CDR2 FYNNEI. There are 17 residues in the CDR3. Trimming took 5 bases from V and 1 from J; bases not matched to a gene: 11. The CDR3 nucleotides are TGTGCCAGCAGTAGAAGAGGACAGGAGGCGAGCAATCAGCCCCAGCATTTT. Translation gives CASSRRGQEASNQPQHF.

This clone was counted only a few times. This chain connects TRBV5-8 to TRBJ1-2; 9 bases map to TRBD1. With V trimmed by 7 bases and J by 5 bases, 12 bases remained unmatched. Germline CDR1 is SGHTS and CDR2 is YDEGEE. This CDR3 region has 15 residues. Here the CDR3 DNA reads TGTGCCAGCGGGGACAGACAGGGGGATTTATATGGCTACACCTTC. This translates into CASGDRQGDLYGYTF. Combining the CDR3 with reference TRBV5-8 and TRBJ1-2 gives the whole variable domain EAGVTQSPTHLIKTRGQQATLRCSPISGHTSVYWYQQALGLGLQFLLWYDEGEERNRGNFPPRFSGRQFPNYSSELNVNALELEDSALYLCASGDRQGDLYGYTFGSGTRLTVV.

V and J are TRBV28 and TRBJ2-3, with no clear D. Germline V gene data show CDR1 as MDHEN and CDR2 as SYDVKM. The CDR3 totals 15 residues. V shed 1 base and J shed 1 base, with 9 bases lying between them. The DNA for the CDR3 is TGTGCCAGCAGTTTATATACTACCGGCACAGATACGCAGTATTTT. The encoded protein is CASSLYTTGTDTQYF.

The CDR3 DNA sequence: TGTGCCAGCAGTTTAACGCCCGGCGCTAGCGGGAGGGCCTCCACCGGGGAGCTGTTTTTT. Its protein product is CASSLTPGASGRASTGELFF. The chain has TRBV28 and TRBJ2-2, with 12 positions matching TRBD2. The germline CDR1 and CDR2 sequences are MDHEN and SYDVKM. J lost 4 bases, V lost 2 bases, and 14 bases had no gene match. This CDR3 has 20 residues.

This CDR3 reads CASSLQDLYGYTF. The CDR3 nucleotides read TGTGCCAGCAGTTTACAAGACTTGTATGGCTACACCTTC. This chain connects TRBV12-3 or TRBV12-4 to TRBJ1-2, with D unclear. Trimming removed 2 bases from V and 5 bases from J, with 9 bases in between. This CDR3 region has 13 residues.

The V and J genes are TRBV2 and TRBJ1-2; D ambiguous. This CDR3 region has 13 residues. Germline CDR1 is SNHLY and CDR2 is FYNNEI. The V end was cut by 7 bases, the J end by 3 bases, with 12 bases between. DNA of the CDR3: TGTGCCAGCAAACTCGAGAGGCACTATGGCTACACCTTC. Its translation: CASKLERHYGYTF. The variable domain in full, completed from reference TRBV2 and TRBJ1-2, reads EPEVTQTPSHQVTQMGQEVILRCVPISNHLYFYWYRQILGQKVEFLVSFYNNEISEKSEIFDDQFSVERPDGSNFTLKIRSTKLEDSAMYFCASKLERHYGYTFGSGTRLTVV.

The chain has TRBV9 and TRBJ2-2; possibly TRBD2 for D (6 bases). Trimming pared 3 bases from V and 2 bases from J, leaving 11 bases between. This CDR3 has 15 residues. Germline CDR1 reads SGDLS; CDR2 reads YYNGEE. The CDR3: CASSAAGTNTGELFF. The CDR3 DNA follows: TGTGCCAGCAGCGCGGCGGGAACTAACACCGGGGAGCTGTTTTTT.

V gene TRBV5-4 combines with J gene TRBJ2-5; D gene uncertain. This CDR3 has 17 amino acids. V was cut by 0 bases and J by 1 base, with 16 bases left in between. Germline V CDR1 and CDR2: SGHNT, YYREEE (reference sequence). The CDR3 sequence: CASSLGILSQVQETQYF. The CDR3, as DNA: TGTGCCAGCAGCTTGGGAATTCTGAGCCAGGTCCAAGAGACCCAGTACTTC. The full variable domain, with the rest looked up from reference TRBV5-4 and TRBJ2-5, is ETGVTQSPTHLIKTRGQQVTLRCSSQSGHNTVSWYQQALGQGPQFIFQYYREEENGRGNFPPRFSGLQFPNYSSELNVNALELDDSALYLCASSLGILSQVQETQYFGPGTRLLVL.

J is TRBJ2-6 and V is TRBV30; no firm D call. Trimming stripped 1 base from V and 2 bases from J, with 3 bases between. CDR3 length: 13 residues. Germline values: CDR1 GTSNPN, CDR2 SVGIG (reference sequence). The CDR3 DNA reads TGTGCCTGGAGTGGCGCTGGGGCCAACGTCCTGACTTTC. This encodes CAWSGAGANVLTF.

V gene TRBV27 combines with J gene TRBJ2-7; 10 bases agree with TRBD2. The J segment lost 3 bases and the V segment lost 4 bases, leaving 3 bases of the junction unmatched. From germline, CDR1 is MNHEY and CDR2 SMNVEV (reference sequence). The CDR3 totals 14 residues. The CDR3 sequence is CASSWTSGGYEQYF. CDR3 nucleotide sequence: TGTGCCAGCAGTTGGACTAGCGGAGGCTACGAGCAGTACTTC.

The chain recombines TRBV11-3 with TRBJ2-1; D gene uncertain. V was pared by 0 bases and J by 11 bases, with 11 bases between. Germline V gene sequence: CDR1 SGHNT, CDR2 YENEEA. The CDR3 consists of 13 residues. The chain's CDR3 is CASSLDPGGQQFF. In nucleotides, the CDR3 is TGTGCCAGCAGCTTAGATCCCGGCGGTCAGCAGTTCTTC.

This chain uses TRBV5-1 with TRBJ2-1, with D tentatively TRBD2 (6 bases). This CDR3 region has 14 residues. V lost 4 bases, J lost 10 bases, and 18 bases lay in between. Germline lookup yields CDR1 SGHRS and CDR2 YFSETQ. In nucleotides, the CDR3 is TGCGCCAGCAGCGCTGGGACGGACTATGGCGAGCAGTTCTTC. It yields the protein CASSAGTDYGEQFF.

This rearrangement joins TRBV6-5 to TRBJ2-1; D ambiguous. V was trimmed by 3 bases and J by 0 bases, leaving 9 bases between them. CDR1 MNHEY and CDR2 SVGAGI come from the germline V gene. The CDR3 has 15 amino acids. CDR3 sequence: CASSYSPSSYNEQFF. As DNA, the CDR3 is TGTGCCAGCAGTTATTCCCCGAGCTCCTACAATGAGCAGTTCTTC.

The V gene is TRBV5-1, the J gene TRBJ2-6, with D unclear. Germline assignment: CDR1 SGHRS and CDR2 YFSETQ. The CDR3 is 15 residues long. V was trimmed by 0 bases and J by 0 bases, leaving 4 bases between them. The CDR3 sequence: CASSLGDSGANVLTF. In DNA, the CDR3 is TGCGCCAGCAGCTTGGGCGACTCTGGGGCCAACGTCCTGACTTTC.

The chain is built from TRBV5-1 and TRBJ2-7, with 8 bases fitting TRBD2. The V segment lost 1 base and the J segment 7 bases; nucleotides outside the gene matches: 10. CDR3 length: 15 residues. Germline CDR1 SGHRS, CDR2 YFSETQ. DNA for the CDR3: TGCGCCAGCAGCTTGCTTAGCGGGACACCGGGGGAGCAGTACTTC. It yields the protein CASSLLSGTPGEQYF.

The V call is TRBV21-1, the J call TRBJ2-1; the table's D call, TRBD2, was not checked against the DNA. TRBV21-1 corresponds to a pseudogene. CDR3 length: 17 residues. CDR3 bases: TGTGCCAGCAGCAAAGATCGTCCAGGGTGCACGGAGGGTGAGCAGTTCTTC. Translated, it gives CASSKDRPGCTEGEQFF.

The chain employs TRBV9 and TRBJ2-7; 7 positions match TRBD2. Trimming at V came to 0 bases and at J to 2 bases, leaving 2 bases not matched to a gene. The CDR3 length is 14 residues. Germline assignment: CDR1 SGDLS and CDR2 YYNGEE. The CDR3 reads CASSVASGPYEQYF. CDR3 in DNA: TGTGCCAGCAGCGTAGCTAGCGGTCCCTACGAGCAGTACTTC.

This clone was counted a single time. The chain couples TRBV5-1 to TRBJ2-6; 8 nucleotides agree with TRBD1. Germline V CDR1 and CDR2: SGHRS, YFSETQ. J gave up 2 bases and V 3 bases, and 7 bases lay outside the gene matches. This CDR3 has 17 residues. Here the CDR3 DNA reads TGCGCCAGCAGCTCGGACAGGGTGGTGGCTGGGGCCAACGTCCTGACTTTC. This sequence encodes CASSSDRVVAGANVLTF. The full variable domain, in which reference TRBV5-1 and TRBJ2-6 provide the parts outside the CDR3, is KAGVTQTPRYLIKTRGQQVTLSCSPISGHRSVSWYQQTPGQGLQFLFEYFSETQRNKGNFPGRFSGRQFSNSRSEMNVSTLELGDSALYLCASSSDRVVAGANVLTFGAGSRLTVL.

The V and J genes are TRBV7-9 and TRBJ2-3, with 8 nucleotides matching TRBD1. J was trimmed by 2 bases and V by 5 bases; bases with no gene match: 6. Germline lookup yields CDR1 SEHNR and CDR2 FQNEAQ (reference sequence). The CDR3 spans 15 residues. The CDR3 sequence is CASSPGTGATDTQYF. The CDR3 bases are TGTGCCAGCAGCCCCGGGACAGGAGCCACAGATACGCAGTATTTT.

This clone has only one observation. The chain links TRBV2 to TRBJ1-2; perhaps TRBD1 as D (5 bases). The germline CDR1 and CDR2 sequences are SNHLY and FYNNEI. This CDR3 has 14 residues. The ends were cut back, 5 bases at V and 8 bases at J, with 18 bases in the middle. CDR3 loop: CASSSGLTEGGYTF. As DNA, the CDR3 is TGTGCCAGCAGTTCCGGCCTCACGGAGGGGGGCTACACCTTC.

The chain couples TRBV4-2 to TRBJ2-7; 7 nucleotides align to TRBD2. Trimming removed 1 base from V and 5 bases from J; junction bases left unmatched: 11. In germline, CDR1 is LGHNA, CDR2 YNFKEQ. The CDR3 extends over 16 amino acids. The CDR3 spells CASSQGGGAGLDEQYF. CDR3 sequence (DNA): TGTGCCAGCAGCCAAGGGGGGGGAGCGGGACTCGACGAGCAGTACTTC.

CDR3 bases: TGTGCCAGCAGCTTAGGAGAGGGAGATGGTGAAAAACTGTTTTTT. This translates into CASSLGEGDGEKLFF. This chain uses TRBV7-8 with TRBJ1-4, with no clear D. Looked up from germline, CDR1 is SGHVS and CDR2 is FQNEAQ. Trimming removed 1 base at V and 7 bases at J, with 13 bases between. The CDR3 contains 15 residues.

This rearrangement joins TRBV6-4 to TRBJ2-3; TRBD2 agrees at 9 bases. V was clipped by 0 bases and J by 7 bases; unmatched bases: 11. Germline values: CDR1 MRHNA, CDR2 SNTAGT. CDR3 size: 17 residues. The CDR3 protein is CASSDSTGASGDHTQYF. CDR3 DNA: TGTGCCAGCAGTGACTCGACGGGGGCTAGCGGGGATCATACGCAGTATTTT.